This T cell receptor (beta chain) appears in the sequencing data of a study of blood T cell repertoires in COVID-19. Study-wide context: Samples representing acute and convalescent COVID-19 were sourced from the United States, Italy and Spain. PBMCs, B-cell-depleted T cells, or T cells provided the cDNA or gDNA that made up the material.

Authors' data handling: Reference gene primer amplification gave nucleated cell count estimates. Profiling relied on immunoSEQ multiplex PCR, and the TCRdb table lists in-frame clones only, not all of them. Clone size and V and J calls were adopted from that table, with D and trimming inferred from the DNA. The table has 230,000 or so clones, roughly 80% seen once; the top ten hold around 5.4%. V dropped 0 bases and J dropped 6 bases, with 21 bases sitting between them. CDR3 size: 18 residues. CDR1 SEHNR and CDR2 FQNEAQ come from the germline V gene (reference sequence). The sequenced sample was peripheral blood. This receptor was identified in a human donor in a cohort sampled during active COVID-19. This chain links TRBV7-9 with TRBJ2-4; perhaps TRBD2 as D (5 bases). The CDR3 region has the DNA TGTGCCAGCAGCTTAGCGGTGGTAGTTGGGGAACGGGGAAACATTCAGTACTTC. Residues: CASSLAVVVGERGNIQYF.